This is a list of T cell receptor beta chains from one sample in a study of technical replicates of blood from several donors. Repertoires were generated with immunoSEQ multiplex PCR, while TCRdb's copy carries only in-frame clones and drops some. The table lists approximately 70,000 clones, approximately 90% of them singletons, with roughly 4.3% in the top ten. The sequenced material came from PBMCs. The receptors shown here come from a human donor in good health. Some clones in this sample may be carry-over from other donors' samples. Both conserved end residues are part of each CDR3. D genes are given only for firm matches. The size of a clone is reported for some rows only, either as once, few or many, or as a class for expanded clones.

CDR3	DNA	D	J	V	size
CASSHTMGTHQETQYF	TGCGCCAGCAGCCACACAATGGGGACTCACCAAGAGACCCAGTACTTC	NA	TRBJ2-5	TRBV4-1	NA
CASPLEVLSYEQYF	TGTGCATCCCCCCTAGAGGTTCTCTCCTACGAGCAGTACTTC	NA	TRBJ2-7	TRBV30	NA
CASSPGIVVKKDSVQYF	TGTGCCAGCAGCCCGGGAATAGTGGTGAAGAAGGATAGTGTGCAGTATTTT	NA	TRBJ2-3	TRBV5-4	few
CASSLGFSGGEGPYNEQFF	TGTGCCAGCAGCTTAGGGTTTAGCGGGGGTGAGGGACCTTACAATGAGCAGTTCTTC	TRBD2	TRBJ2-1	TRBV7-6	NA
CASSEYVYTGELFF	TGTGCCAGCAGTGAATATGTATACACCGGGGAGCTGTTTTTT	NA	TRBJ2-2	TRBV2	NA
CASGTKPGIYSNQPQHF	TGTGCCAGCGGTACTAAGCCAGGGATTTATAGCAATCAGCCCCAGCATTTT	NA	TRBJ1-5	TRBV6-4	NA
CASSQRETARDEQFF	TGCGCCAGCAGCCAAAGGGAGACTGCAAGAGATGAGCAGTTCTTC	NA	TRBJ2-1	TRBV4-1	NA
CASKGGTENEQYF	TGTGCCAGTAAGGGCGGGACGGAAAACGAGCAGTACTTC	NA	TRBJ2-7	TRBV19	once
CASSLVGTSGPYNEQFF	TGTGCCAGCAGCTTAGTAGGGACTAGCGGGCCCTACAATGAGCAGTTCTTC	TRBD2	TRBJ2-1	TRBV11-2	NA
CASSRDTYEQYF	TGCGCCAGCAGCCGTGACACTTACGAGCAGTACTTC	NA	TRBJ2-7	TRBV5-1	NA
CASTTGGEWNTEAFF	TGTGCCAGCACCACTGGGGGGGAATGGAACACTGAAGCTTTCTTT	NA	TRBJ1-1	TRBV2	NA
CASSFLGQGGGSPLHF	TGTGCCAGCAGCTTCCTCGGACAGGGAGGTGGTTCACCCCTCCACTTT	TRBD1	TRBJ1-6	TRBV7-2	few
CASSQERLGVFEQYF	TGCGCCAGCAGCCAAGAGCGGCTCGGGGTTTTCGAGCAGTACTTC	NA	TRBJ2-7	TRBV4-3	once
CASSPRQGTNEKLFF	TGTGCCAGCAGCCCCAGACAGGGAACTAATGAAAAACTGTTTTTT	TRBD1	TRBJ1-4	TRBV7-9	NA
CASSPAGETGELFF	TGTGCCAGCAGCCCCGCGGGGGAAACCGGGGAGCTGTTTTTT	TRBD2	TRBJ2-2	TRBV7-3	NA
CASSQITQGKETQYF	TGCGCCAGCAGTCAAATTACACAGGGGAAGGAGACCCAGTACTTC	TRBD1	TRBJ2-5	TRBV23-1	NA
CASSLGLGNTQYF	TGTGCCAGCAGCTTAGGACTTGGTAATACGCAGTATTTT	NA	TRBJ2-3	TRBV7-2	NA
CASSFGQGQGNTIYF	TGTGCCAGCAGCTTTGGGCAGGGCCAGGGGAACACCATATATTTT	NA	TRBJ1-3	TRBV11-2	NA
CASSPADHQGFGEQFF	TGTGCCAGCAGCCCAGCGGATCATCAGGGGTTCGGTGAGCAGTTCTTC	NA	TRBJ2-1	TRBV7-8	NA
CASSQGQGEWETQYF	TGCGCCAGCAGCCAAGGACAGGGGGAATGGGAGACCCAGTACTTC	TRBD1	TRBJ2-5	TRBV4-1	NA
CASSQGGQGRVNTIYF	TGTGCCAGCAGCCAAGGCGGACAGGGGCGGGTAAACACCATATATTTT	TRBD1	TRBJ1-3	TRBV4-2	NA
CASSETSQETQYF	TGTGCCAGCAGTGAGACTAGTCAAGAGACCCAGTACTTC	NA	TRBJ2-5	TRBV2	NA
CASSLTTGSGRNEQFF	TGTGCCAGCAGCTTAACCACCGGGAGCGGGAGAAATGAGCAGTTCTTC	TRBD2	TRBJ2-1	TRBV7-3	NA
CASSSGLAGNEQYF	TGCGCCAGCAGCTCGGGACTAGCGGGCAACGAGCAGTACTTC	TRBD2	TRBJ2-7	TRBV5-1	NA
CASSPDGTNYGYTF	TGCGCCAGCAGCCCTGACGGGACTAACTATGGCTACACCTTC	NA	TRBJ1-2	TRBV5-1	NA
CASSFRGVETQYF	TGTGCCAGCAGCTTCCGGGGGGTGGAGACCCAGTACTTC	TRBD2	TRBJ2-5	TRBV7-2	NA
CASSQRQGVTNEKLFF	TGTGCCAGCAGCCAAAGACAGGGAGTAACTAATGAAAAACTGTTTTTT	TRBD1	TRBJ1-4	TRBV11-2	NA
CATSRVRDREDYTF	TGTGCCACCAGCCGAGTCCGGGACAGGGAAGACTACACCTTC	TRBD1	TRBJ1-2	TRBV15	NA
CATDRNQPQHF	TGTGCCACCGACAGAAATCAGCCCCAGCATTTT	NA	TRBJ1-5	TRBV4-2	NA
CASSWDTGTGELFF	TGTGCCAGCAGCTGGGACACGGGAACCGGGGAGCTGTTTTTT	NA	TRBJ2-2	TRBV7-9	NA
CASSFRQGKGADTQYF	TGTGCCAGCAGCTTTCGACAGGGGAAGGGGGCAGATACGCAGTATTTT	TRBD1	TRBJ2-3	TRBV7-9	NA